This T cell receptor (beta chain) was identified during a study of blood T cell repertoires in COVID-19. Whole-study context: Researchers got acute and convalescent COVID-19 samples from the United States, Italy and Spain. PBMCs, B-cell-depleted T cells, or T cells were the source of the cDNA or gDNA that made up the material.

Under the authors' procedure: Scientists estimated how many nucleated cells there were by amplifying reference gene primers. Assay: immunoSEQ multiplex PCR; the TCRdb copy retains only in-frame clones and omits some. That table supplies the V and J calls and clone size; D and trimming were determined from the DNA. This sample has about 89,000 clones; 80% occur once, and the top ten carry roughly 21%. This CDR3 has 12 residues. The germline V and J ends were trimmed by 4 bases and 1 base, with 5 bases remaining between them. Germline V lookup: CDR1 SGHDN, CDR2 FVKESK. Sequencing was performed on peripheral blood. The origin of this receptor is a woman of 80 years or more with acute or convalescent COVID-19. This sequence joins TRBV14 and TRBJ2-7; D is unresolved. CDR3 residues: CASSPRSYEQYF. The CDR3, as DNA: TGTGCCAGCAGCCCCCGTTCCTACGAGCAGTACTTC.